This T cell receptor (beta chain) stems from a study of neurological immune-mediated disorders. Study outcomes and limitations: Because no CDR3 amino acid sequences were shared across subjects by expanded clones, private repertoires were suggested in all groups. Multiple sclerosis was found to have the least TCR clonal expansion, below healthy controls, and HTLV-1-associated myelopathy the most.

This clonotype was seen many times. As yet, its antigen is unknown. The unsorted libraries were prepared from 2 million PBMCs (stored at -80 C). With 10-nucleotide random UMIs, 5'RACE was used to make the cDNA. MiXCR was run by TCRdb on the 5' RACE reads, yielding one entry per CDR3 protein. This table has around 70,000 distinct CDR3 sequences, 4.8% appearing once. V was clipped by 4 bases and J by 1 base; unmatched bases: 0. The CDR3 covers 13 residues. Germline CDR1 is DFQATT and CDR2 is SNEGSKA (reference sequence). Sequencing used PBMCs. The V and J genes are TRBV20-1 and TRBJ2-3; 9 nucleotides match TRBD2. This TCR was sampled from a woman between 65 and 79 years old with multiple sclerosis. The CDR3 sequence is CSATSGGTDTQYF. In DNA form, the CDR3 reads TGCAGTGCTACTAGCGGGGGCACAGATACGCAGTATTTT.